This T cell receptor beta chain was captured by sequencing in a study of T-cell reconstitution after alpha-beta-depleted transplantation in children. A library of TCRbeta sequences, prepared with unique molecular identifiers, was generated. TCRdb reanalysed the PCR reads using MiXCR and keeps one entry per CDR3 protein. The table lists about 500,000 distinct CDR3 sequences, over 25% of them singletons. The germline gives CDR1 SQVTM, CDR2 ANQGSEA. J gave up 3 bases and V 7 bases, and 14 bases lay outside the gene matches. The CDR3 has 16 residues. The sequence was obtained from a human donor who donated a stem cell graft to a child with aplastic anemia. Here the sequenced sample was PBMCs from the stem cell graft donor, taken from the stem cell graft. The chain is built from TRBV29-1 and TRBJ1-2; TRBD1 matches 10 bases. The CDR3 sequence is CSAWTKGTGADYGYTF. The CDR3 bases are TGCAGCGCCTGGACTAAGGGGACAGGGGCGGACTATGGCTACACCTTC.